The entry below gives a single T cell receptor (beta chain) sequence along with its context. As yet, its antigen is unknown. The data derive from a study of blood T cells in healthy people across ages. Study-wide results and caveats: Strong correlation linked observed beta diversity and percent naive T cells.

Looked up from germline, CDR1 is MNHEY and CDR2 is SMNVEV (reference sequence). This CDR3 is built from 15 residues. A second PCR of 7 to 11 cycles used a sample-barcoded 5' primer and a J-beta primer mix. TCRdb analysed the 5' RACE reads with MiXCR anew, one entry per CDR3 protein. The sample contains around 1,000,000 distinct CDR3 sequences, about 23% of which appear only once. The data were also submitted as part of a second study, on T cells of mothers and their children. That source adds: Donation came from a few healthy Caucasian mothers together with their six children. From each mother came over 8.5 million TCR beta CDR3 reads, and from each child came approximately 2.8 million.

The chain joins TRBV27 to TRBJ2-5, with 10 bases that match TRBD2. The J call may be mistaken, given a closer DNA end match to TRBJ2-1. Sequencing was carried out using blood. The sequence was collected from a girl aged 2-10 years in good health. DNA of the CDR3: TGTGCCAGCAGTTCGGGACTAGCGTTTCTATATGAGCAGTTCTTC. Encoded protein: CASSSGLAFLYEQFF.